This is a list of T cell receptor beta chains from one sample in a study of T-cell reconstitution after alpha-beta-depleted transplantation in children. MiXCR, run by TCRdb on the PCR reads, gives a single entry per CDR3 protein. The table has around 400,000 distinct CDR3 sequences, 20% seen once; the top ten hold 3.5% to 4%. Here the sequenced sample was PBMCs from the stem cell graft donor, taken from the stem cell graft. Receptor source: a human donor who donated a stem cell graft to a child with acute myeloid leukemia. The CDR3 runs from the conserved cysteine through the conserved F or W. The order of the fields is V gene, J gene, clone size, D gene, CDR3 DNA, CDR3 protein. D genes are given only for firm matches. Some rows have no size entry. The others give once, few or many, or a class for an expanded clone.

TRBV20-1	TRBJ2-4	many	-	TGCAGTGCCAAACCGAAATTTACTAGCAACCAAAACATTCAGTACTTC	CSAKPKFTSNQNIQYF
TRBV5-1	TRBJ2-7	few	-	TGCGCCATCAGCTTGGCAGGCTCATCCCAGCAGTACTTC	CAISLAGSSQQYF
TRBV5-6	TRBJ2-3	few	TRBD2	TGTGCCAGCAGCTTGGTGACTAGCGGGAGGCCTAGCACAGATACGCAGTATTTT	CASSLVTSGRPSTDTQYF
TRBV20-1	TRBJ2-7	many	-	TGCAGTGCTAGGGAGGGTAAGCTAGGGAAGACATACGAGCAGTACTTC	CSAREGKLGKTYEQYF
TRBV7-9	TRBJ2-3	once	TRBD1	TGTGCCAGCAGCGCCCGACAGGGAGAAACAGATACGCAGTATTTT	CASSARQGETDTQYF
TRBV7-2	TRBJ2-7	many	TRBD2	TGTGCCAGCAGCCAGACTAGCGGGAGCCCCTACGAGCAGTACTTC	CASSQTSGSPYEQYF
TRBV5-1	TRBJ1-5	few	-	TGCGCCAGCGCCCCGGGTAGCAATCAGCCCCAGCATTTT	CASAPGSNQPQHF
TRBV28	TRBJ1-5	few	-	TGTGCCATGAACCAGGGTTACAATCAGCCCCAGCATTTT	CAMNQGYNQPQHF
TRBV27	TRBJ2-7	-	-	TGTGCCAGCAGTTTATTCCCGGGAAGCTCCTACGAGCAGTACTTC	CASSLFPGSSYEQYF
TRBV6-1	TRBJ1-1	-	-	TGTGCCAGCGGGCGGTTTAGGGGCCTGAACACTGAAGCTTTCTTT	CASGRFRGLNTEAFF
TRBV15	TRBJ2-7	-	-	TGTGCCACCAGCAGAGCCTCCCAGGGCTTAAGCCTCTACTTC	CATSRASQGLSLYF
TRBV24-1	TRBJ2-1	few	-	TGTGCCACCAGTGACTGGACAGCAAATGAGCAGTTCTTC	CATSDWTANEQFF
TRBV15	TRBJ1-5	few	TRBD1	TGTGCCACCACCCCCACGACAGGGACTTCTCAGCCCCAGCATTTT	CATTPTTGTSQPQHF
TRBV20-1	TRBJ2-3	many	TRBD1	TGCAGTGCTAGGTCAACAGGGGGAAGTTACCACACAGATACGCAGTATTTT	CSARSTGGSYHTDTQYF
TRBV12-3/TRBV12-4	TRBJ1-2	many	TRBD1	TGTGCCAGCAGCCAGGACAGGGGAGGAGGCTACACCTTC	CASSQDRGGGYTF
TRBV5-1	TRBJ2-7	-	TRBD1	TGCGCCAGCAGCTTGGAAGGGACAGCGCCCTACGAGCAGTACTTC	CASSLEGTAPYEQYF
TRBV29-1	TRBJ2-7	few	-	TGCAGCGGGGGCCCCGAAATCTACGAGCAGTACTTC	CSGGPEIYEQYF
TRBV4-1	TRBJ2-1	few	TRBD2	TGCGCCAGCAGCCAAGATCCGCTAGCGGGAGCTGACCGCCGGGACAATGAGCAGTTCTTC	CASSQDPLAGADRRDNEQFF
TRBV7-9	TRBJ2-3	few	TRBD2	TGTGCCAGCGGATGGGCTAGCGGGACAGATACGCAGTATTTT	CASGWASGTDTQYF
TRBV2	TRBJ2-3	-	TRBD2	TGTGCCAGCTCGACCGGGACTAGAAGCACAGATACGCAGTATTTT	CASSTGTRSTDTQYF
TRBV12-3/TRBV12-4	TRBJ2-2	few	-	TGTGCCAGCAGTTTAAATTTGGGGGCAGGGGCCGGGGAGCTGTTTTTT	CASSLNLGAGAGELFF
TRBV6-4	TRBJ2-4	few	TRBD1	TGTGCCAGCAGTCATTTGGAAGCCGGGACAGCAATTCTCCCCGTTGCCAAAAACATTCAGTACTTC	CASSHLEAGTAILPVAKNIQYF
TRBV7-8	TRBJ2-2	once	-	TGTGCCAGCACCGGCAGGGGGGACGGGGAGCTGTTTTTT	CASTGRGDGELFF
TRBV25-1	TRBJ2-1	-	-	TGTGCCAGCAGTGAAGCCCCCAGTGCCGATCCGCGCTCCTACAATGAGCAGTTCTTC	CASSEAPSADPRSYNEQFF
TRBV24-1	TRBJ2-2	once	-	TGTGCCACCAGTGATTTCGGGACGGCGAACACCGGGGAGCTGTTTTTT	CATSDFGTANTGELFF
TRBV7-9	TRBJ2-7	few	-	TGTGCCAGCAGCCCCGTGAACGAGCAGTACTTC	CASSPVNEQYF
TRBV20-1	TRBJ1-6	few	-	TGCAGTGCTAAAGGCGCATCTGGGGCTAGGTCACCCCTCCACTTT	CSAKGASGARSPLHF
TRBV29-1	TRBJ2-7	many	TRBD2	TGCAGCGTTGTTACGACTAGCGTATCCTACGAGCAGTACTTC	CSVVTTSVSYEQYF
TRBV20-1	TRBJ1-1	few	TRBD1	TGCAGTGCTACCCTGACAGGGGTGGGTGAAGCTTTCTTT	CSATLTGVGEAFF
TRBV7-6	TRBJ2-1	-	-	TGTGCCAGCAGCTTAGTCAGGGAATACAATGAGCAGTTCTTC	CASSLVREYNEQFF
TRBV29-1	TRBJ2-1	many	TRBD2	TGCTCCTGCCTAGCGGGATTGAGACCCGGCGAGCAGTTCTTC	CSCLAGLRPGEQFF
TRBV2	TRBJ2-5	few	TRBD2	TGTGCCAGCTCGGGGACTAGCGGGAGAACGGAGACCCAGTACTTC	CASSGTSGRTETQYF
TRBV12-3/TRBV12-4	TRBJ2-2	-	-	TGTGCCAGCAGTATCCAAAATACCGGGGAGCTGTTTTTT	CASSIQNTGELFF
TRBV9	TRBJ2-1	few	TRBD2	TGTGCCAGCAGCGTAGCGTATAGCGGGAGCTATGAGCAGTTCTTC	CASSVAYSGSYEQFF
TRBV20-1	TRBJ2-7	few	TRBD2	TGCAGTGCTACCCTAGCGGGGAGCTCCTACGAGCAGTACTTC	CSATLAGSSYEQYF